A selection of T cell receptor beta chains follows, all from one sample in a study of identical twins. TCRdb passed the 5' RACE reads through MiXCR, listing each CDR3 protein once. The data contain 690,000 or so distinct CDR3 sequences, 8% to 9% of them singletons. The same data also contributed to another study, on yellow fever vaccine responses in identical twins.

Sequenced: PBMCs. The receptors derive from a woman aged 18-30 years in good health. Both conserved end residues are part of each CDR3. The D gene is left open where the match is weak. Clone size is given for some rows only: seen once, a few or many times, or a class if the clone is expanded.

DNA: TGTGCCAGCAGCTTAGCGATGAACACTGAAGCTTTCTTT; CDR3: CASSLAMNTEAFF; V: TRBV7-9; D: -; size: -; J: TRBJ1-1
DNA: TGTGCCAGCAGCCCCATTGACAGAGGTACCTTCTGGGCCAACGTCCTGACTTTC; CDR3: CASSPIDRGTFWANVLTF; V: TRBV5-6; D: -; size: -; J: TRBJ2-6
DNA: TGCGCCAGCAGCCCGGGGACAGGGCTCCGAGAGCAGTACTTC; CDR3: CASSPGTGLREQYF; V: TRBV5-1; D: TRBD1; size: -; J: TRBJ2-7
DNA: TGCGCCAGCAGCCGCCTGAAAGCGGGAGTTGTAGATACGCAGTATTTT; CDR3: CASSRLKAGVVDTQYF; V: TRBV5-1; D: TRBD2; size: many; J: TRBJ2-3
DNA: TGTGCCAGCAGCACACGGGTGGGTCGGTACAATGAGCAGTTCTTC; CDR3: CASSTRVGRYNEQFF; V: TRBV28; D: -; size: few; J: TRBJ2-1
DNA: TGCGCCAGCAGCCCCCACCCGGCTAACAATGAGCAGTTCTTC; CDR3: CASSPHPANNEQFF; V: TRBV4-3; D: -; size: -; J: TRBJ2-1
DNA: TGTGCCACCAGCAAAGTAAGAGCTGGAAACATTCAGTACTTC; CDR3: CATSKVRAGNIQYF; V: TRBV15; D: -; size: -; J: TRBJ2-4
DNA: TGTGCCAGCAGAACTCAGGGGGCTAACGAGCAGTACTTC; CDR3: CASRTQGANEQYF; V: TRBV28; D: TRBD1; size: -; J: TRBJ2-7
DNA: TGTGCCAGCAGCTCGACAGGGCCCGGTCGGGCCAACGTCCTGACTTTC; CDR3: CASSSTGPGRANVLTF; V: TRBV11-3; D: TRBD1; size: few; J: TRBJ2-6
DNA: TGTGCCAGCACGGCTAGCGGAAAACTCTACGAGCAGTACTTC; CDR3: CASTASGKLYEQYF; V: TRBV28; D: TRBD2; size: many; J: TRBJ2-7
DNA: TGTGCCAGTCTAGCGGCCTCCTACAATGAGCAGTTCTTC; CDR3: CASLAASYNEQFF; V: TRBV28; D: TRBD2; size: -; J: TRBJ2-1
DNA: TGTGCCAGCAGAACAGGGGGTACCGGCAGGGGCGAGCAGTACTTC; CDR3: CASRTGGTGRGEQYF; V: TRBV7-2; D: TRBD1; size: few; J: TRBJ2-7
DNA: TGTGCCAGCAGTGCGAAGGTGGGCGAGCAGTACTTC; CDR3: CASSAKVGEQYF; V: TRBV2; D: -; size: many; J: TRBJ2-7
DNA: TGTGCCAGCAGTTTAGTGGGGCCTGGGGCCAACGTCCTGACTTTC; CDR3: CASSLVGPGANVLTF; V: TRBV12-3/TRBV12-4; D: -; size: many; J: TRBJ2-6
DNA: TGTGCCAGCAGTGAATATGACGGAGCCTACGAGCAGTACTTC; CDR3: CASSEYDGAYEQYF; V: TRBV25-1; D: -; size: few; J: TRBJ2-7
DNA: TGTGCCAGCAGTGAGGTCGGCTACGAGCAGTACTTC; CDR3: CASSEVGYEQYF; V: TRBV2; D: -; size: many; J: TRBJ2-7
DNA: TGTGCCAGCAGCCAAGGATTCCGGGGTAACTATGGCTACACCTTC; CDR3: CASSQGFRGNYGYTF; V: TRBV3-1; D: -; size: few; J: TRBJ1-2
DNA: TGTGCCAGCAGTTATCTCTCTAGACTAGCGGGTTTAAACAATGAGCAGTTCTTC; CDR3: CASSYLSRLAGLNNEQFF; V: TRBV6-2/TRBV6-3; D: TRBD2; size: many; J: TRBJ2-1
DNA: TGTGCCAGCAGAGACAGGGACGCGCTTTGGTCACCCCTCCACTTT; CDR3: CASRDRDALWSPLHF; V: TRBV2; D: TRBD1; size: many; J: TRBJ1-6
DNA: TGTGCCAGCAGTTTTTTCGGGGGGGACACCGGGGAGCTGTTTTTT; CDR3: CASSFFGGDTGELFF; V: TRBV28; D: TRBD2; size: -; J: TRBJ2-2
DNA: TGTGCCAGCGCAAGGGACAGGGGGTACAATGAGCAGTTCTTC; CDR3: CASARDRGYNEQFF; V: TRBV28; D: TRBD1; size: many; J: TRBJ2-1
DNA: TGCGCCAGCAGCTTGCTGTGGACAGGGGAATACGAGCAGTACTTC; CDR3: CASSLLWTGEYEQYF; V: TRBV5-1; D: TRBD1; size: many; J: TRBJ2-7
DNA: TGCGCCAGCAGCCAGAAACGGGGTCTCGACTATGGCTACACCTTC; CDR3: CASSQKRGLDYGYTF; V: TRBV5-1; D: -; size: few; J: TRBJ1-2
DNA: TGTGCCACCAGCAGGCCCGGGGCGAGCGGGAGCCCTAACGAGCAGTACTTC; CDR3: CATSRPGASGSPNEQYF; V: TRBV15; D: TRBD2; size: -; J: TRBJ2-7
DNA: TGCGCCAGCAGCCCGGACTCCTCTAGCACAGATACGCAGTATTTT; CDR3: CASSPDSSSTDTQYF; V: TRBV5-1; D: -; size: -; J: TRBJ2-3
DNA: TGTGCCAGCAGCACGGGACTAGCGGGAGCGAGCAGCACAGATACGCAGTATTTT; CDR3: CASSTGLAGASSTDTQYF; V: TRBV5-5; D: TRBD2; size: few; J: TRBJ2-3
DNA: TGTGCCAGCAGCCGGGGGGTAAACTATGGCTACACCTTC; CDR3: CASSRGVNYGYTF; V: TRBV12-3/TRBV12-4; D: -; size: -; J: TRBJ1-2
DNA: TGTGCCAGCAGCTTTAGGGACAAGGCCGGCGCCTGGAGGGAGCTGTTTTTT; CDR3: CASSFRDKAGAWRELFF; V: TRBV11-2; D: -; size: few; J: TRBJ2-2
DNA: TGTGCCAGCAGCCTACCGGGACAGGACCCCTACGAGCAGTACTTC; CDR3: CASSLPGQDPYEQYF; V: TRBV7-9; D: TRBD1; size: few; J: TRBJ2-7
DNA: TGTGCCAGCAGCCCTGAACGGAATACGCAGTATTTT; CDR3: CASSPERNTQYF; V: TRBV7-2; D: -; size: -; J: TRBJ2-3
DNA: TGTGCCAGCAGTTTTGTTCTAGCGGGGGGGCCCGCCACCGGGGAGCTGTTTTTT; CDR3: CASSFVLAGGPATGELFF; V: TRBV28; D: TRBD2; size: few; J: TRBJ2-2
DNA: TGCAGCGTTACACGGTGGACAGACCCCTACGAGCAGTACTTC; CDR3: CSVTRWTDPYEQYF; V: TRBV29-1; D: -; size: few; J: TRBJ2-7
DNA: TGTGCCAGCAGTAATACCGGGACTAGCGGATACAATGAGCAGTTCTTC; CDR3: CASSNTGTSGYNEQFF; V: TRBV27; D: TRBD2; size: few; J: TRBJ2-1
DNA: TGTGCCAGCGGAGGGAGGGGAATCCCCTACGAGCAGTACTTC; CDR3: CASGGRGIPYEQYF; V: TRBV6-2/TRBV6-3; D: TRBD2; size: -; J: TRBJ2-7
DNA: TGTGCCAGCTTATCGAGCGTCGTCGGGGCCAACGTCCTGACTTTC; CDR3: CASLSSVVGANVLTF; V: TRBV2; D: -; size: -; J: TRBJ2-6
DNA: TGCGCCAGCAGCACAGGACAGGGTCTGGCGAACGAGCAGTACTTC; CDR3: CASSTGQGLANEQYF; V: TRBV5-1; D: TRBD1; size: few; J: TRBJ2-7
DNA: TGCGCCAGCAGCTACAGGGGTCAGAACACTGAAGCTTTCTTT; CDR3: CASSYRGQNTEAFF; V: TRBV5-1; D: TRBD1; size: many; J: TRBJ1-1
DNA: TGTGCCACCAGTGACCCGGGGGCTACGGGCACAGATACGCAGTATTTT; CDR3: CATSDPGATGTDTQYF; V: TRBV24-1; D: -; size: few; J: TRBJ2-3
DNA: TGTGCCAGCAGCGTTGTACTAGCGGGAGGCTCTGGGGCCAACGTCCTGACTTTC; CDR3: CASSVVLAGGSGANVLTF; V: TRBV11-2; D: TRBD2; size: few; J: TRBJ2-6
DNA: TGCGCCAGCAGCCAAGATCCTCACACAGGGACCACTGAAGCTTTCTTT; CDR3: CASSQDPHTGTTEAFF; V: TRBV4-1; D: -; size: many; J: TRBJ1-1
DNA: TGTGCCAGCAGCTTAGACGGCGGGAGGTTTTCCGGGGAGCTGTTTTTT; CDR3: CASSLDGGRFSGELFF; V: TRBV11-2; D: TRBD2; size: -; J: TRBJ2-2
DNA: TGTGCCAGCAGGACTGACACTGCCCCCTACGAGCAGTACTTC; CDR3: CASRTDTAPYEQYF; V: TRBV7-2; D: -; size: few; J: TRBJ2-7
DNA: TGTGCCAGCAGTTACAAGGGGAGCTCCTACAATGAGCAGTTCTTC; CDR3: CASSYKGSSYNEQFF; V: TRBV6-5; D: -; size: many; J: TRBJ2-1
DNA: TGCGCCAGCAGCCAAGATAGGGTCGCGGGGAGGGGTGGGGATGAGCAGTTCTTC; CDR3: CASSQDRVAGRGGDEQFF; V: TRBV4-3; D: TRBD2; size: few; J: TRBJ2-1
DNA: TGCAGTGCTAGAGATCTCGAACCCCCTAGCGGGCAAAGCTCTGGGGCCAACGTCCTGACTTTC; CDR3: CSARDLEPPSGQSSGANVLTF; V: TRBV20-1; D: TRBD2; size: few; J: TRBJ2-6
DNA: TGTGCCACCAGCAGAGCGGAGGCAGGGGGGGGCGAGCAGTACTTC; CDR3: CATSRAEAGGGEQYF; V: TRBV15; D: -; size: few; J: TRBJ2-7
DNA: TGTGCCAGCAGTGACTCCGTTTCAGATACGCAGTATTTT; CDR3: CASSDSVSDTQYF; V: TRBV6-4; D: -; size: -; J: TRBJ2-3
DNA: TGTGCCACCAGCAGCCCGGGACACCTCACAGATACGCAGTATTTT; CDR3: CATSSPGHLTDTQYF; V: TRBV15; D: -; size: -; J: TRBJ2-3
DNA: TGCAGCGTTGAGGACCCTGCGGGAGAAGTCTACGAGCAGTACTTC; CDR3: CSVEDPAGEVYEQYF; V: TRBV29-1; D: TRBD2; size: few; J: TRBJ2-7
DNA: TGCAGTGCTAGGGGCGCCCCAAACACAGATACGCAGTATTTT; CDR3: CSARGAPNTDTQYF; V: TRBV20-1; D: -; size: few; J: TRBJ2-3
DNA: TGTGCCAGCAACCCTACCGGGACACATAACACTGAAGCTTTCTTT; CDR3: CASNPTGTHNTEAFF; V: TRBV9; D: -; size: -; J: TRBJ1-1
DNA: TGCGCCAGCAGCTTGTACGGGGATCGGGAGACCCAGTACTTC; CDR3: CASSLYGDRETQYF; V: TRBV5-1; D: -; size: -; J: TRBJ2-5
DNA: TGTGCCAGCAGCCTACAACCGGGACAGGGGGCGCGTGAGCAGTTCTTC; CDR3: CASSLQPGQGAREQFF; V: TRBV3-1; D: TRBD1; size: few; J: TRBJ2-1
DNA: TGTGCCAGCACCACCAACCGTGGACTAGCGGGGGGGCCCAATGAGCAGTTCTTC; CDR3: CASTTNRGLAGGPNEQFF; V: TRBV3-1; D: TRBD2; size: few; J: TRBJ2-1